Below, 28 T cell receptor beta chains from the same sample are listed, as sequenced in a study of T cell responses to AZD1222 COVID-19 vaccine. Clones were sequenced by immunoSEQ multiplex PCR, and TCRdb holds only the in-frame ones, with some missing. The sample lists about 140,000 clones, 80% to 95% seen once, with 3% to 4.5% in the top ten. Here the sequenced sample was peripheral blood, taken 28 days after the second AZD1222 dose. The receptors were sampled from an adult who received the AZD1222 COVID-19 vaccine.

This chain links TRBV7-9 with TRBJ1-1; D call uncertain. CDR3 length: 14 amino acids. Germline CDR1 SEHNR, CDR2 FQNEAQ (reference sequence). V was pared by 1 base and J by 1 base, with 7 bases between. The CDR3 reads CASSLDGPNTEAFF. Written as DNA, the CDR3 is TGTGCCAGCAGCTTAGACGGCCCGAACACTGAAGCTTTCTTT.

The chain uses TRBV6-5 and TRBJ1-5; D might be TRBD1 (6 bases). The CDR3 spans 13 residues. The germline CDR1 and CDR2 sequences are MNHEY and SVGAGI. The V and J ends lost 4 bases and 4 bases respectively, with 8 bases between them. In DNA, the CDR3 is TGTGCCAGCAGTTGGACAGTAAATCAGCCCCAGCATTTT. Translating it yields CASSWTVNQPQHF.

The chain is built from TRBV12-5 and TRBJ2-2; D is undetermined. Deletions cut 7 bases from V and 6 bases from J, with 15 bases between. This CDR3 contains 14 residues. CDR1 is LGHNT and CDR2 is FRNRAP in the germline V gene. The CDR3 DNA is TGTGCTAGTGATCGGACCCTAGTACCCGGGGAGCTGTTTTTT. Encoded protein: CASDRTLVPGELFF.

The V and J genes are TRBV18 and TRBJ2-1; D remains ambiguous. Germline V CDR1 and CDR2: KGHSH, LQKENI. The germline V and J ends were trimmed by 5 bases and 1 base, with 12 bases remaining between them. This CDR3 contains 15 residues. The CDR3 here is CASSALLPSYNEQFF. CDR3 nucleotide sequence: TGTGCCAGCTCAGCACTCCTACCTTCCTACAATGAGCAGTTCTTC.

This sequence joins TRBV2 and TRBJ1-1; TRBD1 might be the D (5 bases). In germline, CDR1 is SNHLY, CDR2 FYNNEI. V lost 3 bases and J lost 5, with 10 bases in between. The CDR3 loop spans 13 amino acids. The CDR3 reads CASSERGGTEAFF. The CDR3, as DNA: TGTGCCAGCAGTGAGCGGGGGGGAACTGAAGCTTTCTTT.

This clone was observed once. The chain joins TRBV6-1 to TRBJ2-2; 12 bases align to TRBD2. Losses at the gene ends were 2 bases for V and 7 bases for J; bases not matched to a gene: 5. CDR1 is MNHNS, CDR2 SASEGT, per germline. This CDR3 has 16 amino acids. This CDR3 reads CASSETGLAGLGELFF. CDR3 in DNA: TGTGCCAGCAGTGAAACTGGACTAGCGGGACTCGGGGAGCTGTTTTTT.

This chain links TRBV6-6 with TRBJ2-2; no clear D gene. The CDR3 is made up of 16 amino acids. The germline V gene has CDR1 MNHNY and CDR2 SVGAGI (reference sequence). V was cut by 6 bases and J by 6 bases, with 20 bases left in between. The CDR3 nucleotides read TGTGCCAGCAGGGAACTTACACCGCTCGCTTCCGGGGAGCTGTTTTTT. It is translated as CASRELTPLASGELFF.

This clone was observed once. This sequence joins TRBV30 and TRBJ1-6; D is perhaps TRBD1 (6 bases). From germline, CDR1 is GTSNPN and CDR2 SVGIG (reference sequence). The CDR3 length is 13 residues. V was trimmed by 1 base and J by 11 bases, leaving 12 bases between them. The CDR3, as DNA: TGTGCCTGGAGTGCCGGGGGGGGCACACCCCTCCACTTT. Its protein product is CAWSAGGGTPLHF.

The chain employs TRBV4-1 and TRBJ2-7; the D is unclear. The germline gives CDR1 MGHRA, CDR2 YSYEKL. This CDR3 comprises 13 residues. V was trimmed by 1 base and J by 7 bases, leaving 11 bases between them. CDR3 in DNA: TGCGCCAGCAGCCAAGGTCCTTTAGAGGAGCAGTACTTC. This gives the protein CASSQGPLEEQYF.

Written as DNA, the CDR3 is TGTGCCAGCAGCCAAACGGCCACCCTAAGAGGTGGCTACACCTTC. As protein: CASSQTATLRGGYTF. The chain has TRBV3-1 (or the pseudogene TRBV3-2) and TRBJ1-2; D is undetermined. Trimming took 2 bases from V and 7 from J, leaving 17 bases between them. Germline V lookup: CDR1 LGHDT, CDR2 YNNKEL (reference sequence). This CDR3 has 15 residues.

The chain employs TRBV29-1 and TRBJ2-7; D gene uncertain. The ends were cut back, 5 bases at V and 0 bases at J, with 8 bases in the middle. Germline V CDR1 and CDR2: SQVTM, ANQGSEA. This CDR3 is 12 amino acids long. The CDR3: CSVLGNSYEQYF. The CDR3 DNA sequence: TGCAGCGTTCTAGGAAACTCCTACGAGCAGTACTTC.

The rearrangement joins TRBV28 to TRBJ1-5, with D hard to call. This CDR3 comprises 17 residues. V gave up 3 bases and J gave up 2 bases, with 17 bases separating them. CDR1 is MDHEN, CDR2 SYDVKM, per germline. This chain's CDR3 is CASSFLVTDQGNQPQHF. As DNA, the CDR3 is TGTGCCAGCAGTTTTTTGGTAACAGATCAGGGCAATCAGCCCCAGCATTTT. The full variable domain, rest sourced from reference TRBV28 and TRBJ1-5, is DVKVTQSSRYLVKRTGEKVFLECVQDMDHENMFWYRQDPGLGLRLIYFSYDVKMKEKGDIPEGYSVSREKKERFSLILESASTNQTSMYLCASSFLVTDQGNQPQHFGDGTRLSIL.

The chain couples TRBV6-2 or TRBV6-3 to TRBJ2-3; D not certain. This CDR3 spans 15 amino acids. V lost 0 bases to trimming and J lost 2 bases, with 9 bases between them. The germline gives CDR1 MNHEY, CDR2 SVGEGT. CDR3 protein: CASSYSDQATDTQYF. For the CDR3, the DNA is TGTGCCAGCAGTTACTCCGACCAGGCCACAGATACGCAGTATTTT.

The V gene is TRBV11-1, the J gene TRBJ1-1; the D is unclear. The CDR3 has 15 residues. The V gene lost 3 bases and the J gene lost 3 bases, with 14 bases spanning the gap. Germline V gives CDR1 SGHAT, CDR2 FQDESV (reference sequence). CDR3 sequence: CASSFRFRLDTEAFF. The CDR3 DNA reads TGTGCCAGCAGCTTTCGGTTCAGGCTAGACACTGAAGCTTTCTTT.

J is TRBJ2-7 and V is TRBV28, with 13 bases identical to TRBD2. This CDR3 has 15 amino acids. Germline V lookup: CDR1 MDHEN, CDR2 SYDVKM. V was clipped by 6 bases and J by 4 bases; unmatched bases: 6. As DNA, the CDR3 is TGTGCCAGCAGGGATAGGACTAGCGGGAGTTACGAGCAGTACTTC. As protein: CASRDRTSGSYEQYF. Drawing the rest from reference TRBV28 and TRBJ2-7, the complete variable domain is DVKVTQSSRYLVKRTGEKVFLECVQDMDHENMFWYRQDPGLGLRLIYFSYDVKMKEKGDIPEGYSVSREKKERFSLILESASTNQTSMYLCASRDRTSGSYEQYFGPGTRLTVT.

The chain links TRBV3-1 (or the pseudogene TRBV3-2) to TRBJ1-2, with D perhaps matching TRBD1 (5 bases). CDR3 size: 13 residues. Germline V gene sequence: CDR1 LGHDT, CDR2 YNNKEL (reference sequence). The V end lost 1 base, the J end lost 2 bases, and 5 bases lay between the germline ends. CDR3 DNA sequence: TGTGCCAGCAGCCAAGGGACAAACTATGGCTACACCTTC. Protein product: CASSQGTNYGYTF.

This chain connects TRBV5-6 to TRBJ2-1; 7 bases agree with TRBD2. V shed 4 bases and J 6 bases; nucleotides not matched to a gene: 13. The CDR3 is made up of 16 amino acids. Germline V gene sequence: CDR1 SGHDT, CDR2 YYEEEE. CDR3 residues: CASSRVRDYSINEQFF. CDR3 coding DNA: TGTGCCAGCAGCCGGGTGCGGGACTACAGTATCAATGAGCAGTTCTTC.

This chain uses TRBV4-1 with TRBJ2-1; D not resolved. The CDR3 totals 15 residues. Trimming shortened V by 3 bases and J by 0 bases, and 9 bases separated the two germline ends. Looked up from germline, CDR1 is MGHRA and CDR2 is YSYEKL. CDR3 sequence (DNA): TGCGCCAGCAGCCAGGCCCCAGACTCCTACAATGAGCAGTTCTTC. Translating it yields CASSQAPDSYNEQFF.

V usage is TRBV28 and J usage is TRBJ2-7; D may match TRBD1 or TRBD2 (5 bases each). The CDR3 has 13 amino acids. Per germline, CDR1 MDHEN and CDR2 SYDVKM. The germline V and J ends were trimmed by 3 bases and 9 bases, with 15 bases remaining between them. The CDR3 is CASSFTRAGMQYF. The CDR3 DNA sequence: TGTGCCAGCAGTTTTACCAGGGCCGGGATGCAGTACTTC.

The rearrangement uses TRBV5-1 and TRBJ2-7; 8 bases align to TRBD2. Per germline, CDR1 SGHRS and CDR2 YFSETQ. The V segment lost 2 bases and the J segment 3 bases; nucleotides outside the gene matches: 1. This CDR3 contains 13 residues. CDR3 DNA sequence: TGCGCCAGCAGCTTTCTAGCGGGCTACGAGCAGTACTTC. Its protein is CASSFLAGYEQYF.

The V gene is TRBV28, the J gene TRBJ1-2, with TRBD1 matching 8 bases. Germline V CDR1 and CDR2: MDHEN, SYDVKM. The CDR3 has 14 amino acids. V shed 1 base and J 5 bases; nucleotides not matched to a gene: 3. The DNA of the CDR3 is TGTGCCAGCAGTTTATCAGGGGGCCGATATGGCTACACCTTC. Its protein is CASSLSGGRYGYTF.

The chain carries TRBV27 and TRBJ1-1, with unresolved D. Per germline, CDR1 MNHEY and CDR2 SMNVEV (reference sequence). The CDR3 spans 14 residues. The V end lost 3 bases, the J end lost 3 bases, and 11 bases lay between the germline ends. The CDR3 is CASSFNALDTEAFF. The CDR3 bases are TGTGCCAGCAGTTTTAACGCCTTGGACACTGAAGCTTTCTTT.

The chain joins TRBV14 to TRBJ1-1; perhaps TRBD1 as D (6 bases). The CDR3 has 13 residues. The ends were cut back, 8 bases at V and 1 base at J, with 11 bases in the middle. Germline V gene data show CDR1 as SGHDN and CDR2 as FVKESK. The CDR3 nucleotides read TGTGCCAGCGCGACGACAGGGAACACTGAAGCTTTCTTT. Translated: CASATTGNTEAFF.

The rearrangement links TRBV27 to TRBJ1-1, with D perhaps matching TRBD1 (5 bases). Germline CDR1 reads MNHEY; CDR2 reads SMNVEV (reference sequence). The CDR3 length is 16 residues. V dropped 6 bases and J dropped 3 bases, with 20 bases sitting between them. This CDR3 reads CASRARRTGVYTEAFF. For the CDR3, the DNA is TGTGCCAGCAGAGCAAGGAGGACGGGGGTGTACACTGAAGCTTTCTTT.

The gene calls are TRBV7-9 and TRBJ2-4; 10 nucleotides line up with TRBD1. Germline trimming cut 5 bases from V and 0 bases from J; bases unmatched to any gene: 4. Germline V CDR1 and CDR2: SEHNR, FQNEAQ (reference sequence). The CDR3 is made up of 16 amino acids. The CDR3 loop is CASSPDRGRAKNIQYF. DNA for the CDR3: TGTGCCAGCAGCCCAGACAGGGGGCGAGCCAAAAACATTCAGTACTTC.

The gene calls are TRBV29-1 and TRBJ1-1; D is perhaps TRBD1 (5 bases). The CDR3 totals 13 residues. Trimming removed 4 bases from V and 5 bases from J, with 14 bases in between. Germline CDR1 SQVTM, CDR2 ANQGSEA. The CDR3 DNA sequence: TGCAGCGTTGCCGCAGGGTGGAAGACTGAAGCTTTCTTT. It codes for CSVAAGWKTEAFF.

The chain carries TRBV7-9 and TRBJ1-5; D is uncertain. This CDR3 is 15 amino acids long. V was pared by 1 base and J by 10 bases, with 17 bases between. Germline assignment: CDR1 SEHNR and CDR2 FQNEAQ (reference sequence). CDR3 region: CASSLGVSSSSPQHF. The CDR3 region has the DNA TGTGCCAGCAGCTTAGGGGTGTCCTCGTCGAGCCCCCAGCATTTT. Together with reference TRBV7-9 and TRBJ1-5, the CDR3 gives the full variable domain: DTGVSQNPRHKITKRGQNVTFRCDPISEHNRLYWYRQTLGQGPEFLTYFQNEAQLEKSRLLSDRFSAERPKGSFSTLEIQRTEQGDSAMYLCASSLGVSSSSPQHFGDGTRLSIL.

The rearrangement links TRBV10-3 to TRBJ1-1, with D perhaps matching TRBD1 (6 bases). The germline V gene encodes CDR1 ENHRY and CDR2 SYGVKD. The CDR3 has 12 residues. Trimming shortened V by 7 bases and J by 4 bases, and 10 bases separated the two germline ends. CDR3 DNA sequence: TGTGCCATCAATACGGGGGCCACTGAAGCTTTCTTT. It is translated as CAINTGATEAFF.